The 10 T cell receptor beta chains presented below share a single source sample, sequenced in a study of Tregs in tolerant kidney transplant recipients. Assay: immunoSEQ multiplex PCR; the TCRdb copy retains only in-frame clones and omits some. The sample yields tens of thousands of clones, roughly 93% seen once. This sample comprised CD4+ T cells from blood, obtained before the transplant. The receptors come from a human donor who received a combined kidney and bone marrow transplant.

The chain employs TRBV5-1 and TRBJ1-2; 8 positions match TRBD1. CDR1 is SGHRS and CDR2 is YFSETQ in the germline V gene. V trimming: 0 bases; J trimming: 4 bases; junction bases outside the gene matches: 5. The CDR3 consists of 15 residues. The CDR3 is CASSLADRGIYGYTF. The CDR3 coding sequence is TGCGCCAGCAGCTTGGCCGACAGGGGAATCTATGGCTACACCTTC.

Points on this clone: One junction end disagrees with the germline gene, perhaps due to a read error. The same CDR3 arises from other DNA sequences in this sample as well. This chain uses TRBV30 with TRBJ1-6; no definite D call. The CDR3 consists of 14 residues. Germline loops: CDR1 GTSNPN, CDR2 SVGIG (reference sequence). In DNA, the CDR3 is TGTGCCTGGAATCAGAGGGCGGATAATTCCCCCCTCCACTTT. Its translation is CAWNQRADNSPLHF.

The chain employs TRBV7-2 and TRBJ2-7; tentative D call: TRBD2 (7 bases). Trimming took 6 bases from V and 1 from J, leaving 16 bases between them. This CDR3 comprises 15 residues. The V gene's germline CDR1 is SGHTA and CDR2 FQGNSA. The CDR3 here is CASSTVGGPSYEQYF. CDR3 coding DNA: TGTGCCAGCAGTACGGTGGGGGGGCCATCCTACGAGCAGTACTTC.

The chain carries TRBV5-6 and TRBJ1-2; D uncertain. This CDR3 comprises 14 residues. Per germline, CDR1 SGHDT and CDR2 YYEEEE. The V end lost 4 bases, the J end lost 4 bases, and 14 bases lay between the germline ends. CDR3 residues: CASSPRTEGYGYTF. In nucleotides, the CDR3 is TGTGCCAGCAGCCCGAGGACCGAGGGCTATGGCTACACCTTC.

The rearrangement links TRBV28 to TRBJ1-5; 7 bases are a match to TRBD1. With V trimmed by 1 base and J by 1 base, 1 base remained unmatched. CDR1 is MDHEN, CDR2 SYDVKM, per germline. The CDR3 length is 15 residues. The CDR3 region is CASSLLDRSNQPQHF. In nucleotides, the CDR3 is TGTGCCAGCAGTTTATTGGACAGGAGCAATCAGCCCCAGCATTTT.

CDR3 in DNA: TGTGCCAGCAGCCAAGATGGGGGGTTGAAAAACATTCAGTACTTC. It yields the protein CASSQDGGLKNIQYF. The chain employs TRBV4-2 and TRBJ2-4, with D perhaps matching TRBD2 (6 bases). Germline CDR1 reads LGHNA; CDR2 reads YNFKEQ. The CDR3 totals 15 residues. Trimming cost V 0 bases and J 4 bases, with 10 bases left between them.

The V and J genes are TRBV5-4 and TRBJ2-2, with 8 bases fitting TRBD2. This CDR3 has 17 residues. The germline CDR1 and CDR2 sequences are SGHNT and YYREEE (reference sequence). The J segment lost 1 base and the V segment lost 7 bases, leaving 12 bases of the junction unmatched. The CDR3 DNA follows: TGTGCCAGCGCCCCAAGGGTAGCGGGGTTGAACACCGGGGAGCTGTTTTTT. It codes for CASAPRVAGLNTGELFF.

The chain uses TRBV2 and TRBJ2-2; 7 bases fit TRBD1. The CDR3 totals 17 residues. The V and J ends lost 4 bases and 3 bases, in that order; junction bases with no gene match: 11. The germline CDR1 and CDR2 sequences are SNHLY and FYNNEI. Written as DNA, the CDR3 is TGTGCCAGCAGTGCTTTGGCGCAGGGGGAGTACACCGGGGAGCTGTTTTTT. Translated: CASSALAQGEYTGELFF.

This chain connects TRBV7-9 to TRBJ2-1; 7 nucleotides match TRBD1. The CDR3 consists of 13 residues. Germline values: CDR1 SEHNR, CDR2 FQNEAQ (reference sequence). V gave up 6 bases and J gave up 8 bases; unmatched junction bases: 7. CDR3 sequence: CASSYRGDDEQFF. The CDR3 nucleotides are TGTGCCAGCAGTTACAGGGGAGACGATGAGCAGTTCTTC.

J is TRBJ1-1 and V is TRBV18, with 8 positions matching TRBD1. This CDR3 spans 17 amino acids. V trimming: 4 bases; J trimming: 9 bases; junction bases outside the gene matches: 19. Germline lookup yields CDR1 KGHSH and CDR2 LQKENI. The CDR3 is CASSRTPSEGDRNKAFF. The CDR3 DNA reads as TGTGCCAGCTCACGTACTCCATCCGAGGGGGACAGGAATAAAGCTTTCTTT.